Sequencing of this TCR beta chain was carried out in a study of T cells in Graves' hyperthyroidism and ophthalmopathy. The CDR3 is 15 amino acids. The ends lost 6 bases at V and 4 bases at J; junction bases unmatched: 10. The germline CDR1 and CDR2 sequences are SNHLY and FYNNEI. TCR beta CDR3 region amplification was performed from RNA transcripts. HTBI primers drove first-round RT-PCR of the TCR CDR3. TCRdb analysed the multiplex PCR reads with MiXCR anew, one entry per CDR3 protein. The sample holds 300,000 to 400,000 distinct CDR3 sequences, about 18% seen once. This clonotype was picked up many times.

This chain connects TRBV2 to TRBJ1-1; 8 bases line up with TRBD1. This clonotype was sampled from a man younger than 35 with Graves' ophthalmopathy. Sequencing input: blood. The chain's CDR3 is CASRQGAGVGTEAFF. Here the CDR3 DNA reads TGTGCCAGCAGGCAGGGGGCCGGGGTAGGCACTGAAGCTTTCTTT.